Below are 10 T cell receptor beta chains sequenced from a single sample in a study of immune characterization of retroperitoneal liposarcoma. TCRdb used MiXCR to reprocess the PCR reads, holding one entry per CDR3 protein. Of fewer than 9,500 distinct CDR3 sequences listed, under 55% are singletons. Specimen: tumor tissue. The receptors stem from a male donor with retroperitoneal liposarcoma.

This clonotype was detected many times. V gene TRBV7-6 combines with J gene TRBJ2-5; D might be TRBD1 (6 bases). The J call may be mistaken, given a closer DNA end match to TRBJ2-7. Germline CDR1 and CDR2: SGHVS and FNYEAQ. This CDR3 has 14 residues. CDR3 bases: TGTGCCAGCAGCTTGGGGGCAGGGGCAAACGAGCAGTACTTC. Protein: CASSLGAGANEQYF.

By sample fraction, this clonotype is large. The J gene is TRBJ2-5, the V gene TRBV7-2; possible D gene TRBD2, 6 bases. Per the germline V gene, CDR1 is SGHTA and CDR2 is FQGNSA. Deletions cut 1 base from V and 7 bases from J, with 13 bases between. The CDR3 is 14 amino acids. DNA of the CDR3: TGTGCCAGCAGCTTAGAGGATTGGCGGGGGACCCAGTACTTC. Encoded protein: CASSLEDWRGTQYF.

In this sample, this clonotype turned up many times. This chain connects TRBV7-2 to TRBJ2-1, with a weak D call TRBD2 (7 bases). Germline CDR1 and CDR2: SGHTA and FQGNSA. This CDR3 is built from 17 residues. V lost 5 bases to trimming and J lost 4 bases, with 21 bases between them. The CDR3 DNA reads TGTGCCAGCAGCCCAGCCCCCCAGGGGAGGGGATACAATGAGCAGTTCTTC. It is translated as CASSPAPQGRGYNEQFF.

The genes are TRBV6-1 and TRBJ2-6; TRBD1 matches at 9 bases. Germline lookup yields CDR1 MNHNS and CDR2 SASEGT. V lost 6 bases, J lost 1 base, and 7 bases stayed unmatched. This CDR3 is built from 17 residues. The CDR3 here is CASRADRGGSGANVLTF. The CDR3 nucleotides are TGTGCCAGCAGAGCGGACAGGGGAGGTTCTGGGGCCAACGTCCTGACTTTC.

This clonotype has more than one count but fewer than ten. Since a much larger clone is just one base distant, this may be a read error. J is TRBJ2-1 and V is TRBV27, with 11 bases matching TRBD2. Per the germline V gene, CDR1 is MNHEY and CDR2 is SMNVEV (reference sequence). The CDR3 has 14 amino acids. V shed 6 bases, J shed 9 bases, and the junction held 7 bases outside the gene matches. CDR3 DNA sequence: TGTGCCAGCAGCCCCGCACTAGCGGGGGCTGAGCAGTTCTTC. This codes for CASSPALAGAEQFF.

The sample holds many counts of this clonotype. This chain connects TRBV6-6 to TRBJ2-5, with D tentatively TRBD1 (6 bases). The end of the DNA is better explained by TRBJ2-7, so the J call may be wrong. This CDR3 has 13 amino acids. CDR1 MNHNY and CDR2 SVGAGI come from the germline V gene (reference sequence). The chain's CDR3 is CASTPEGAYEQYF. In DNA form, the CDR3 reads TGTGCCAGCACTCCCGAGGGGGCCTACGAGCAGTACTTC.

This clonotype is large in the sample. This chain uses TRBV6-1 with TRBJ2-1; TRBD1 aligns across 9 bases. The J call is in doubt because the DNA end fits TRBJ2-7 better. The CDR3 covers 14 residues. The V gene's germline CDR1 is MNHNS and CDR2 SASEGT. CDR3: CASREPGQGVEQYF. CDR3 sequence (DNA): TGTGCCAGCAGGGAACCGGGACAGGGAGTCGAGCAGTACTTC.

This rearrangement joins TRBV7-6 to TRBJ2-1; 8 nucleotides align to TRBD1. V lost 3 bases, J lost 6 bases, and 10 bases stayed unmatched. Germline CDR1 is SGHVS and CDR2 is FNYEAQ. CDR3 length: 16 residues. The CDR3 reads CASSFLTGDAFNEQFF. CDR3 coding DNA: TGTGCCAGCAGCTTTTTGACAGGGGATGCATTCAATGAGCAGTTCTTC.

The chain is built from TRBV6-1 and TRBJ2-1; tentatively, D is TRBD2 (7 bases). CDR1 MNHNS and CDR2 SASEGT come from the germline V gene. The germline V and J ends were trimmed by 5 bases and 0 bases, with 11 bases remaining between them. The CDR3 is 15 amino acids. The CDR3 protein is CASSSAGASYNEQFF. The CDR3 DNA reads as TGTGCCAGCAGTTCTGCGGGGGCCTCCTACAATGAGCAGTTCTTC.

The CDR3 nucleotides read TGTGCCAGCACCGGCCAAAACACCGGGGAGCTGTTTTTT. It encodes CASTGQNTGELFF. This rearrangement joins TRBV27 to TRBJ2-2; unclear D gene. Looked up from germline, CDR1 is MNHEY and CDR2 is SMNVEV (reference sequence). This CDR3 is 13 amino acids long. V lost 7 bases, J lost 2 bases, and 8 bases lay in between.